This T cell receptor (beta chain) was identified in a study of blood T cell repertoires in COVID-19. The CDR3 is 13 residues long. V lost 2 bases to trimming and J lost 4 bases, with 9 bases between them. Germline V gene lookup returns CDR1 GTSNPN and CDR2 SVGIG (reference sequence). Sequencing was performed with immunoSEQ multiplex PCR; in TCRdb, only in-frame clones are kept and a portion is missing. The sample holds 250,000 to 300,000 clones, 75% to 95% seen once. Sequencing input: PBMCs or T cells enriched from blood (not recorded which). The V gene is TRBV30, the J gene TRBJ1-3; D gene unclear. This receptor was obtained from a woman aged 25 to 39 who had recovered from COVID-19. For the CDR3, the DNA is TGTGCCTGGAGTACCTACAGCGGAAACACCATATATTTT. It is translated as CAWSTYSGNTIYF.